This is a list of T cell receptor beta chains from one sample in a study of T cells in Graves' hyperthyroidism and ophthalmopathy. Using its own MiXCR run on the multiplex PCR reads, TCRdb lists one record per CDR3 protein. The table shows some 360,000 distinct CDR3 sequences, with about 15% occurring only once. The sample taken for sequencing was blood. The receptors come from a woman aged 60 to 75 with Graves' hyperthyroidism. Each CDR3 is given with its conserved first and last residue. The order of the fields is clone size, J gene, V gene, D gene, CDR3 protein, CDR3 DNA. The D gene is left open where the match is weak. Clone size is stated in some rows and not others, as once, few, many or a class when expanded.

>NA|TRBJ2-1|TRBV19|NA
CASSRGGPYNEQFF
TGTGCCAGTAGTCGTGGTGGCCCCTACAATGAGCAGTTCTTC
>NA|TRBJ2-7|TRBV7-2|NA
CASSQTVTYEQYF
TGTGCCAGCAGCCAGACTGTGACCTACGAGCAGTACTTC
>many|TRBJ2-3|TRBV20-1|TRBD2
CSARGLADTQYF
TGCAGTGCTAGGGGACTAGCGGATACGCAGTATTTT
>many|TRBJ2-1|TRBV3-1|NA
CASSPRVAAPMNEQFF
TGTGCCAGCAGCCCCCGGGTAGCGGCCCCTATGAATGAGCAGTTCTTC
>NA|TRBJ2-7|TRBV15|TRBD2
CATSREPPAGAYEQYF
TGTGCCACCAGCAGAGAACCACCCGCGGGAGCCTACGAGCAGTACTTC
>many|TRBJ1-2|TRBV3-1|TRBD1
CASSPRGQYGYTF
TGTGCCAGCAGCCCGCGGGGACAGTATGGCTACACCTTC
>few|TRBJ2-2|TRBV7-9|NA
CASSSDAGGSNTGELFF
TGTGCCAGCAGCTCCGACGCCGGCGGGTCGAACACCGGGGAGCTGTTTTTT
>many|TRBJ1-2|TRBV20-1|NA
CSAFGPDANYGYTF
TGCAGTGCCTTTGGGCCGGACGCTAACTATGGCTACACCTTC
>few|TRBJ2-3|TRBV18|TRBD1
CASSPGTGDPDTQYF
TGTGCCAGCTCTCCCGGGACAGGGGATCCAGATACGCAGTATTTT
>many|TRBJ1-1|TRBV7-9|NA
CASSLSLEAFF
TGTGCCAGCAGCTTATCGTTGGAAGCTTTCTTT